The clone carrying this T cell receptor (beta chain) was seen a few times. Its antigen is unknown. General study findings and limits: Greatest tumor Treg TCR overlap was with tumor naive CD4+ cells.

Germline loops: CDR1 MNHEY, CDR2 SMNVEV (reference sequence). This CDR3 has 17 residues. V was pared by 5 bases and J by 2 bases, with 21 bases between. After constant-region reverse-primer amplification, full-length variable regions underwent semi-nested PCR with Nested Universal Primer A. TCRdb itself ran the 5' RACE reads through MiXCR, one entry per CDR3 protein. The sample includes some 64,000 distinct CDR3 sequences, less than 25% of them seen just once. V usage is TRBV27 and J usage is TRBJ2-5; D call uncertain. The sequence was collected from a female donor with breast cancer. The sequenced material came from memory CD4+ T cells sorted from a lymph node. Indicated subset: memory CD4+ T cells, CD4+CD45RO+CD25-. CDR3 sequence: CASSPLSYSYGQETQYF. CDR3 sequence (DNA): TGTGCCAGCAGTCCCTTATCCTATAGTTATGGGCAAGAGACCCAGTACTTC.